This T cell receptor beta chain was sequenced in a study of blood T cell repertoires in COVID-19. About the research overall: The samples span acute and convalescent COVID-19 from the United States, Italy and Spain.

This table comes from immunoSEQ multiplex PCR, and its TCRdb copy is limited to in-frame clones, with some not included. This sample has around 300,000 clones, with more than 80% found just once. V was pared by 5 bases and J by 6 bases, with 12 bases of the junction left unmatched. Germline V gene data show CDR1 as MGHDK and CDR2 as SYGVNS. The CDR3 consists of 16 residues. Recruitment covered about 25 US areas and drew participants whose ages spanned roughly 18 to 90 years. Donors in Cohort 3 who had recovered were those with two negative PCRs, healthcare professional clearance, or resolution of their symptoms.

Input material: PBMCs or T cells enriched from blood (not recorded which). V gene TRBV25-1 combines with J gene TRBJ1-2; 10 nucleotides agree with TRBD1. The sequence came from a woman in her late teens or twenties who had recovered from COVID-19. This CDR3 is CASSNNRQGAGDGYTF. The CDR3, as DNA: TGTGCCAGCAGTAACAACCGACAGGGGGCGGGGGATGGCTACACCTTC.